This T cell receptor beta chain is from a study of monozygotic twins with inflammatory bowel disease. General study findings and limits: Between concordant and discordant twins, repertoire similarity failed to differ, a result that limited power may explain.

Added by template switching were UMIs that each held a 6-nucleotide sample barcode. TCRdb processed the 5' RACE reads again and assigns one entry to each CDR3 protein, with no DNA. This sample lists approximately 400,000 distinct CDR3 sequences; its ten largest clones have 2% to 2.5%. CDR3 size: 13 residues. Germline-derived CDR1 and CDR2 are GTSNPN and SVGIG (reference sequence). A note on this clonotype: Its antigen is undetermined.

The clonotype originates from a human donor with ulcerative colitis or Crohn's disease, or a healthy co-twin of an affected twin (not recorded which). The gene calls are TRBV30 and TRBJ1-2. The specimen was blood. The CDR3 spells CAWSTTDAYGYTF. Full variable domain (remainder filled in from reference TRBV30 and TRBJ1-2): SQTIHQWPATLVQPVGSPLSLECTVEGTSNPNLYWYRQAAGRGLQLLFYSVGIGQISSEVPQNLSASRPQDRQFILSSKKLLLSDSGFYLCAWSTTDAYGYTFGSGTRLTVV.